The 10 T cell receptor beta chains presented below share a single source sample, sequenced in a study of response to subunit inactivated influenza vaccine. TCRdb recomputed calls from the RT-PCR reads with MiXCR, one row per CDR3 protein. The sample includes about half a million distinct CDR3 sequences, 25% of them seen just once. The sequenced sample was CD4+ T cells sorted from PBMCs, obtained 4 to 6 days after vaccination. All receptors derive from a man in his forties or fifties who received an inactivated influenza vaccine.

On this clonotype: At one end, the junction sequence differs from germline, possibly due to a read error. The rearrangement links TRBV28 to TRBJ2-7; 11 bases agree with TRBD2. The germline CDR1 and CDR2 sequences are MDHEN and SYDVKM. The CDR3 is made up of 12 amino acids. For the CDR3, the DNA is TGTGCCAGCAGTCCACTAGCGGGAGACTGCCGCTTC. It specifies CASSPLAGDCRF.

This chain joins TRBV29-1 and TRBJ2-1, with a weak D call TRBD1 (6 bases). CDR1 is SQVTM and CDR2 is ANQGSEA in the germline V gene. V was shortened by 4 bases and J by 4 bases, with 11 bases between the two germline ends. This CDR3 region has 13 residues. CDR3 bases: TGCAGCGTTGCACAGGGCACGTACAATGAGCAGTTCTTC. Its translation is CSVAQGTYNEQFF.

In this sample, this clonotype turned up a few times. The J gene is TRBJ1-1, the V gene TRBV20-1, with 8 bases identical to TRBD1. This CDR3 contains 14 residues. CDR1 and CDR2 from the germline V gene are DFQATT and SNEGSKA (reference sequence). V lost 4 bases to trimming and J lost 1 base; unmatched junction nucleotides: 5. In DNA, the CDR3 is TGCAGTGCTAAATCCAGGGGGCGGAACACTGAAGCTTTCTTT. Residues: CSAKSRGRNTEAFF.

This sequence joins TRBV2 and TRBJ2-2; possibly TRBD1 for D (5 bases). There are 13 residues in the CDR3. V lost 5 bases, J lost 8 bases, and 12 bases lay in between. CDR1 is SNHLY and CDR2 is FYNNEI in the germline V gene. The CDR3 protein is CASSPDIPGELFF. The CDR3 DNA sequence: TGTGCCAGCAGTCCGGACATTCCAGGGGAGCTGTTTTTT.

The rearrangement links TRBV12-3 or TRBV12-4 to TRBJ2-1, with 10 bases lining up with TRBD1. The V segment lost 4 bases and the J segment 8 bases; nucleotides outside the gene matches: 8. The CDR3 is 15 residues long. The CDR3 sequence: CASSWGQGKRYEQFF. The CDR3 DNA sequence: TGTGCCAGCAGTTGGGGACAGGGGAAGAGGTATGAGCAGTTCTTC.

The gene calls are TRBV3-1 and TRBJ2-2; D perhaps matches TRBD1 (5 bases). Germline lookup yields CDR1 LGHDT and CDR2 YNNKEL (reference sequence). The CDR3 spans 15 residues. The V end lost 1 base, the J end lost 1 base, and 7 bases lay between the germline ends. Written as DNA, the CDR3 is TGTGCCAGCAGCCAAGGCAGGGTGAACACCGGGGAGCTGTTTTTT. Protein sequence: CASSQGRVNTGELFF.

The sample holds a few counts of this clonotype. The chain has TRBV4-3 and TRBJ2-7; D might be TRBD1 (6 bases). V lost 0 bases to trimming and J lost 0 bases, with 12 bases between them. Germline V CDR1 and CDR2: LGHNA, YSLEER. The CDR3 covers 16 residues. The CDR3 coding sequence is TGCGCCAGCAGCCAAGAACTCGACAGGAGCTCCTACGAGCAGTACTTC. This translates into CASSQELDRSSYEQYF.

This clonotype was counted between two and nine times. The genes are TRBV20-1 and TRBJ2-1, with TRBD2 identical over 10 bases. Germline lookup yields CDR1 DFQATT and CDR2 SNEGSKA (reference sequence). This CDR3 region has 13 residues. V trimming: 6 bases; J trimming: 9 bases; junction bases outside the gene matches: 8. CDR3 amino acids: CSAEREGLGEQFF. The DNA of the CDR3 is TGCAGTGCCGAGCGGGAGGGCCTGGGTGAGCAGTTCTTC.

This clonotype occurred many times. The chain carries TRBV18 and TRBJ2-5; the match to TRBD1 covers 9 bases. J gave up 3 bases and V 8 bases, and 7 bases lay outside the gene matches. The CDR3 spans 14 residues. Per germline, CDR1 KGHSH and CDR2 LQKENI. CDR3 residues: CASSPRTGEETQYF. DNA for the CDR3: TGTGCCAGCAGTCCCCGGACAGGGGAAGAGACCCAGTACTTC.

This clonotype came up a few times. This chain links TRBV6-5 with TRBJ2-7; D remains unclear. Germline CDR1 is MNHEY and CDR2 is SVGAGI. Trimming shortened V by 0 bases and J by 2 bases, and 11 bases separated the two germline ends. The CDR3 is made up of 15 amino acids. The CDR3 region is CASSYSPRQAYEQYF. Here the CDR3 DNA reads TGTGCCAGCAGTTACTCCCCCCGTCAAGCCTACGAGCAGTACTTC.